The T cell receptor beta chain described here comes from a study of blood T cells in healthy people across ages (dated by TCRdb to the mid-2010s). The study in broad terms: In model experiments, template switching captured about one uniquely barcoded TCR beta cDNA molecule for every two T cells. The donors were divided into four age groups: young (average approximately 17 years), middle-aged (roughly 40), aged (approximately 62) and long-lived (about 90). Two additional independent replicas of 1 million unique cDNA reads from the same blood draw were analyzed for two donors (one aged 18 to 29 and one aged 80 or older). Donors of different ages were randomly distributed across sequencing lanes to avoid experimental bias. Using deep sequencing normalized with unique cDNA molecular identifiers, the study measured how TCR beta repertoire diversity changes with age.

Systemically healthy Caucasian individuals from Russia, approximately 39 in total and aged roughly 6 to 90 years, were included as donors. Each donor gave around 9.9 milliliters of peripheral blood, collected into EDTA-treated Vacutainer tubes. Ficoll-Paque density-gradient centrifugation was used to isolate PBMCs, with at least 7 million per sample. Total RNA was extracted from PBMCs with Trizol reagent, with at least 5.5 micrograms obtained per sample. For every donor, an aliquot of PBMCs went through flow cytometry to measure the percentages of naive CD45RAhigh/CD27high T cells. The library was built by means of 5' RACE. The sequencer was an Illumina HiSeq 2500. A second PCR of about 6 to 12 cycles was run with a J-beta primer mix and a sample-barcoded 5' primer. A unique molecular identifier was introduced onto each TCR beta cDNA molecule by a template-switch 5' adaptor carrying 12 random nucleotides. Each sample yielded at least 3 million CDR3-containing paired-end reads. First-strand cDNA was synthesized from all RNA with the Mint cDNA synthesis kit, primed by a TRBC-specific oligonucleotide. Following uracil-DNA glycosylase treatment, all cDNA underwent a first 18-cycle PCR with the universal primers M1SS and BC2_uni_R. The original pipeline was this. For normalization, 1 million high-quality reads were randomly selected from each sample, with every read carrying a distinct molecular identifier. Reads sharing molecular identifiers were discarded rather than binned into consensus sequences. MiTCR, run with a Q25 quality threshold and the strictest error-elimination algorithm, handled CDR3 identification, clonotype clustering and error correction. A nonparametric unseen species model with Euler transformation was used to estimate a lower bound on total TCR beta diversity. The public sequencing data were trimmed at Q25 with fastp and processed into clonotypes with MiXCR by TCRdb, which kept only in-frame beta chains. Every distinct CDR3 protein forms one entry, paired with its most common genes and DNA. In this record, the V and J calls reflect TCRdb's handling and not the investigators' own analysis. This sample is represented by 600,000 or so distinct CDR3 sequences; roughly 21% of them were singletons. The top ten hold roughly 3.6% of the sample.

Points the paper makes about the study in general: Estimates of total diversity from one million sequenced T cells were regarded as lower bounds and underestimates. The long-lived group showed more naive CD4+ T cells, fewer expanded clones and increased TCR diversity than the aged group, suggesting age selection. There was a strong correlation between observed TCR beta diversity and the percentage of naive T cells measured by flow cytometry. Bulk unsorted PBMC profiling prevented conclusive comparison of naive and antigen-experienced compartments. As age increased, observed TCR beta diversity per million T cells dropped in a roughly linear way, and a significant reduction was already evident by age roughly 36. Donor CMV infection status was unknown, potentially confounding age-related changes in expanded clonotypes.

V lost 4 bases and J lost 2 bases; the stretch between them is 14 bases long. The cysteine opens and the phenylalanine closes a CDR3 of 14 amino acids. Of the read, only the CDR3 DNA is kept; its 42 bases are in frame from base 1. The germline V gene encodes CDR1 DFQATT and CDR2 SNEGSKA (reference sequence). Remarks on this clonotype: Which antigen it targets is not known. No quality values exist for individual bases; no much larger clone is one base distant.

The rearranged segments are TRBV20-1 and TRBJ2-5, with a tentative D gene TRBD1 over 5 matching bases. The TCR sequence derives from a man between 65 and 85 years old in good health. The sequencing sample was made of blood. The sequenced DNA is TGCAGTGCTACTGACAGAGCTTATCAAGAGACCCAGTACTTC. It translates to CSATDRAYQETQYF.